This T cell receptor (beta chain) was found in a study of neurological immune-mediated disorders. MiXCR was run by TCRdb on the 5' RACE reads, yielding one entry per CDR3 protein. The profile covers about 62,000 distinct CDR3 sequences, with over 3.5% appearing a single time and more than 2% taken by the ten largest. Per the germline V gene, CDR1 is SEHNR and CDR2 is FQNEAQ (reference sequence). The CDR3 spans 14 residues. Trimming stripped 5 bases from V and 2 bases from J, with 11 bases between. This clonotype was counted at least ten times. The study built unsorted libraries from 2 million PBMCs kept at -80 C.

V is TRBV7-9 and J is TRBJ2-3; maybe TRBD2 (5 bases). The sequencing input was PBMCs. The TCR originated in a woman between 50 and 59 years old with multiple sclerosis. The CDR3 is CASSASGNTDTQYF. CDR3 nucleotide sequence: TGTGCCAGCAGCGCCAGCGGAAACACAGATACGCAGTATTTT.